Reported below is one TCR beta chain. Its matching antigen is unknown. In germline, CDR1 is LNHNV, CDR2 YYDKDF (reference sequence). The CDR3 spans 15 residues. The V and J ends lost 0 bases and 1 base respectively, with 9 bases between them. This entry belongs to a study of response to subunit inactivated influenza vaccine. TCRdb reprocessed the RT-PCR reads via MiXCR and lists one record per CDR3 protein. The sample contains more than 150,000 distinct CDR3 sequences, around 8.8% of which appear only once. Study-level findings and limits: Only a handful of new T cells, the authors suggested, are recruited with each seasonal influenza vaccination.

This clonotype originated in a man aged 50-59 years who received an inactivated influenza vaccine. The material sequenced was non-naive T cells sorted from PBMCs, taken on the day of vaccination. This sequence joins TRBV15 and TRBJ1-1; D might be TRBD1 (5 bases). The CDR3 nucleotides are TGTGCCACCAGCAGAGAAAAGGGGTCGAACACTGAAGCTTTCTTT. It encodes CATSREKGSNTEAFF.